These T cell receptor beta chains were read from a single sample in a study of beta chain features in type 1 diabetes. The table came from immunoSEQ multiplex PCR; TCRdb's copy has only in-frame clones and leaves some out. The sample has hundreds of thousands of clones, around 12% seen once. Sequenced: naive CD4+ T cells from blood. These receptors were collected from a young man in good health. Both conserved end residues are part of each CDR3. A D gene is named only where the DNA matches it firmly. Clone size is given for some rows only: seen once, a few or many times, or a class if the clone is expanded.

>.|TRBD1|TRBV7-2|TRBJ1-1
TGTGCCAGCATTAACCAAAGGGGGCGACTACCTTTCTTT
CASINQRGRLPFF
>.|TRBD2|TRBV9|TRBJ2-1
TGTGCCAGCAGCACGCGAGCGGGGGGGAAGTACAATGAGCAGTTCTTC
CASSTRAGGKYNEQFF
>few|.|TRBV7-2|TRBJ2-2
TGTGCCAGCAGCCGTGACAGCGCGAACACCGGGGAGCTGTTTTTT
CASSRDSANTGELFF
>.|TRBD2|TRBV28|TRBJ2-7
TGTGCCAGCAGAGTTGCGGGAGATAACTCCGAGCAGTACTTC
CASRVAGDNSEQYF
>few|.|TRBV4-1|TRBJ1-1
TGCGCCAGCAGCCAAGAAAGGACATGGACCTCGTCAGCTTTCTTT
CASSQERTWTSSAFF
>.|TRBD2|TRBV4-1|TRBJ2-5
TGCGCCAGCAGCCAAGAAAGAGGGACTAGCGGTTTCGGGACCCAGTACTTC
CASSQERGTSGFGTQYF
>few|.|TRBV7-3|TRBJ1-6
TGTGCCAGCAGCTTCTCGGGAACGATTAATTCACCCCTCCACTTT
CASSFSGTINSPLHF
>.|.|TRBV9|TRBJ2-7
TGTGCCAGCAGCGTAGGCGGGAATGACGAGCAGTACTTC
CASSVGGNDEQYF
>.|.|TRBV4-2|TRBJ2-3
TGTGCCAGCAGCCAAGATTTCCCGGGAACCGGTACAGATACGCAGTATTTT
CASSQDFPGTGTDTQYF
>.|.|TRBV6-5|TRBJ2-5
TGTGCCAGCAGTACCCGACACGTGGGCGAGACCCAGTACTTC
CASSTRHVGETQYF
>.|TRBD2|TRBV14|TRBJ2-5
TGTGCCAGCAGCCGCCTCGGGACTAGCGTTGAAGAGACCCAGTACTTC
CASSRLGTSVEETQYF
>few|.|TRBV30|TRBJ2-7
TGTGCCTGGACCGGGACATTGGGGACCGAGCAGTACTTC
CAWTGTLGTEQYF
>few|.|TRBV4-1|TRBJ2-5
TGCGCCAGCAGCCGGGGCATTCAAGAGACCCAGTACTTC
CASSRGIQETQYF
>.|.|TRBV2|TRBJ2-3
TGTGCCAGCAGGTCAGCGGTCCTCACAGATACGCAGTATTTT
CASRSAVLTDTQYF
>.|TRBD2|TRBV28|TRBJ2-1
TGTGCCAGCAGTTTATTCGCTCTAGCGGGAAAGGTCAATGAGCAGTTCTTC
CASSLFALAGKVNEQFF
>few|.|TRBV29-1|TRBJ1-3
TGCAGCGCCCTGACAGGCGGCTCTGGAAACACCATATATTTT
CSALTGGSGNTIYF
>.|.|TRBV7-3|TRBJ2-6
TGTGCCAGCAGCCCCGGTCTTCACTCTGGGGCCAACGTCCTGACTTTC
CASSPGLHSGANVLTF
>few|TRBD2|TRBV6-5|TRBJ2-7
TGTGCCAGCAGTTACTCCCTAGCGGGGGCGCCGGTGGAGCAGTACTTC
CASSYSLAGAPVEQYF
>few|.|TRBV7-3|TRBJ2-7
TGTGCCAGCAGCCGCACCCCGGGGTCCGAGCAGTACTTC
CASSRTPGSEQYF
>few|.|TRBV7-7|TRBJ2-5
TGTGCTAGCAGCTTGGGGCCAGGGGAGACCCAGTACTTC
CASSLGPGETQYF
>.|.|TRBV19|TRBJ2-7
TGTGCCAGCAAAGCCACGGCTGGGGAGCACGAGCAGTACTTC
CASKATAGEHEQYF
>few|TRBD2|TRBV4-3|TRBJ2-3
TGCGCCAGCAGCCCTGGACTAGCGGGGAATACGCAGTATTTT
CASSPGLAGNTQYF
>.|TRBD1|TRBV28|TRBJ2-6
TGTGCCAGCAGTCCCTGGGGCTTTGGACAGGTGGAACCTGGGGCCAACGTCCTGACTTTC
CASSPWGFGQVEPGANVLTF
>.|.|TRBV2|TRBJ1-4
TGTGCCAGCAGCGGTACCGCAGGGGAAAAACTGTTTTTT
CASSGTAGEKLFF
>.|.|TRBV7-3|TRBJ2-5
TGTGCCAGCAGCTTAAAAGAGACGGGACTTATTTCGCCGTCGGAGACCCAGTACTTC
CASSLKETGLISPSETQYF
>.|.|TRBV30|TRBJ2-3
TGTGCCTGGGTCCGGACTACCCGCACAGATACGCAGTATTTT
CAWVRTTRTDTQYF
>few|TRBD1|TRBV11-2|TRBJ1-2
TGTGCCAGCAGCGTAGGGACAGGGACCTATGGCTACACCTTC
CASSVGTGTYGYTF
>few|TRBD1|TRBV4-1|TRBJ1-1
TGCGCCAGCACCCTAAAGGAGGGGGCGCAAACTGAAGCTTTCTTT
CASTLKEGAQTEAFF
>few|TRBD1|TRBV5-1|TRBJ1-4
TGCGCCAGCAGCTCCGGGACAGGGGACGAAAAACTGTTTTTT
CASSSGTGDEKLFF
>few|TRBD1|TRBV30|TRBJ1-1
TGTGCCTGGAGTGGAGGGGAACCGGGACAGGGTAATCCCCCTGAGAACACTGAAGCTTTCTTT
CAWSGGEPGQGNPPENTEAFF
>.|.|TRBV11-2|TRBJ2-7
TGTGCCAGCAGCTTAGGGAGGTCTAGCTCCTACGAGCAGTACTTC
CASSLGRSSSYEQYF
>.|.|TRBV7-3|TRBJ2-3
TGTGCCAGCAGCTTAATAGGCGGGGTGAGCACAGATACGCAGTATTTT
CASSLIGGVSTDTQYF
>.|.|TRBV7-9|TRBJ2-3
TGTGCCAGCAGCTTAGCGCGGGGCCAGGGATGGACAGATACGCAGTATTTT
CASSLARGQGWTDTQYF
>few|.|TRBV29-1|TRBJ1-2
TGCAGCGTTTCGCAGGGGAACTATGGCTACACCTTC
CSVSQGNYGYTF
>.|TRBD1|TRBV28|TRBJ2-7
TGTGCCAGCAGCTGGCAGGGGGATTTGTGGGAGCAGTACTTC
CASSWQGDLWEQYF
>many|.|TRBV29-1|TRBJ1-5
TGCACCGCGGGGTTAGGGCAGCCCCAGCATTTT
CTAGLGQPQHF
>.|TRBD1|TRBV28|TRBJ1-2
TGTGCCAGCAGTTTAGGGACAGGGGGCGCTGGTAACTATGGCTACACCTTC
CASSLGTGGAGNYGYTF
>.|TRBD2|TRBV29-1|TRBJ2-5
TGCAGCGTTGGGACTAGCGGGAGTAGGGAGACCCAGTACTTC
CSVGTSGSRETQYF
>.|TRBD1|TRBV27|TRBJ2-3
TGTGCCAGCAGTGGCCAAACAGGGGGCGCAGATACGCAGTATTTT
CASSGQTGGADTQYF
>.|.|TRBV27|TRBJ1-2
TGTGCCAGCAGCGGAACGGGGGTAATGAACTATGGCTACACCTTC
CASSGTGVMNYGYTF
>few|.|TRBV11-2|TRBJ2-7
TGTGCCAGCAGCCCGACCCCCTGGAGAGGCTACGAGCAGTACTTC
CASSPTPWRGYEQYF
>.|TRBD1|TRBV7-3|TRBJ2-1
TGTGCCAGCAGCTTACGTTGGGGACAGGGAATAGGGGAGCAGTTCTTC
CASSLRWGQGIGEQFF
>.|.|TRBV5-4|TRBJ1-3
TGTGCCAGCAGCTCCGGGGGGGTCTCTGGAAACACCATATATTTT
CASSSGGVSGNTIYF
>.|.|TRBV9|TRBJ1-2
TGTGCCAGCAGCGTAGGGACATCCGTCGGCTACACCTTC
CASSVGTSVGYTF
>.|.|TRBV7-9|TRBJ2-5
TGTGCCAGCAGCTTAGGAAGGGGCCAAGAGACCCAGTACTTC
CASSLGRGQETQYF
>.|TRBD2|TRBV14|TRBJ2-1
TGTGCCAGCAGCCAAACGGGAGGGCGGCGGAATGAGCAGTTCTTC
CASSQTGGRRNEQFF
>.|TRBD1|TRBV28|TRBJ1-5
TGTGCCAGCAGATGGGACAGTTCTCGGGGTCAGCCCCAGCATTTT
CASRWDSSRGQPQHF
>.|.|TRBV30|TRBJ2-5
TGTGCCTGGAGGGGGGGAGAGACCCAGTACTTC
CAWRGGETQYF
>few|.|TRBV7-9|TRBJ1-1
TGTGCCAGCAGCTTAGGACAGGAGAACACTGAAGCTTTCTTT
CASSLGQENTEAFF
>few|.|TRBV4-3|TRBJ1-2
TGCGCCAGCAGCCAATTGACAGGAGCTAACTATGGCTACACCTTC
CASSQLTGANYGYTF
>few|TRBD1|TRBV30|TRBJ2-7
TGTGCCTGGAAGAATCCGGGACAGAGACCGTACGAGCAGTACTTC
CAWKNPGQRPYEQYF
>.|.|TRBV25-1|TRBJ1-6
TGTGCCAGCAGTGAATATACGGGGGAGAATTCACCCCTCCACTTT
CASSEYTGENSPLHF
>.|.|TRBV28|TRBJ2-1
TGTGCCAGCAGCCCGAACGGGAGTAGGGTCTTC
CASSPNGSRVF
>.|TRBD1|TRBV6-6|TRBJ2-7
TGTGCCAGCAGGGCAGGGGGCGGCTACGAGCAGTACTTC
CASRAGGGYEQYF